A selection of T cell receptor beta chains follows, all from one sample in a study of cytomegalovirus exposure and HLA in healthy donors. Libraries were prepared by immunoSEQ multiplex PCR; TCRdb keeps only in-frame clonotypes and omits some of them. In the table there are 150,000 to 200,000 clones, around nine tenths of which are singletons. The sequencing input was PBMCs. All receptors derive from a woman between 18 and 30 years old in good health and CMV-seronegative. The CDR3 runs from the conserved cysteine through the conserved F or W. A D gene is named only where the DNA matches it firmly. A row's size may be missing; if present it is once, few, many or a size class.

TRBV14,.,TRBJ2-7,.,CASSPLGSGYEQYF,TGTGCCAGCAGCCCACTCGGCAGCGGCTACGAGCAGTACTTC
TRBV4-3,.,TRBJ1-5,TRBD1,CASSRIQGGIEPQHF,TGCGCCAGCAGCCGGATACAGGGGGGTATTGAGCCCCAGCATTTT
TRBV10-3,.,TRBJ2-7,TRBD1,CAISESAGRDRGVRHEQYF,TGTGCCATCAGTGAGTCTGCGGGGCGGGACAGGGGGGTTCGGCACGAGCAGTACTTC
TRBV5-6,.,TRBJ2-1,.,CASSKMGAYNEQFF,TGTGCCAGCAGTAAGATGGGGGCTTACAATGAGCAGTTCTTC
TRBV9,.,TRBJ2-6,.,CASTLGGGAAGANVLTF,TGTGCCAGCACCCTAGGGGGCGGGGCCGCCGGGGCCAACGTCCTGACTTTC
TRBV28,once,TRBJ2-2,TRBD2,CASSLYASGYGELFF,TGTGCCAGCAGTTTATACGCTAGCGGGTACGGGGAGCTGTTTTTT
TRBV7-2,.,TRBJ1-3,TRBD1,CASSPGTVGNTIYF,TGTGCCAGCAGCCCTGGGACAGTTGGAAACACCATATATTTT
TRBV6-1,once,TRBJ1-4,.,CASSGFWGGGIEKLFF,TGTGCCAGCAGTGGGTTCTGGGGAGGCGGTATTGAAAAACTGTTTTTT
TRBV13,.,TRBJ1-3,.,CASSLGRLLSGNTIYF,TGTGCCAGCAGCTTAGGGCGATTACTCTCTGGAAACACCATATATTTT
TRBV5-5,.,TRBJ2-1,TRBD2,CASSLRTSGTSTSSVYEQFF,TGTGCCAGCAGCCTACGGACTAGCGGGACCTCTACATCCTCCGTATATGAGCAGTTCTTC
TRBV29-1,once,TRBJ1-1,.,CSVKRQLTEAFF,TGCAGCGTCAAACGACAGCTAACTGAAGCTTTCTTT
TRBV10-3,.,TRBJ2-5,TRBD1,CAISTGQGIGETQYF,TGTGCCATCAGTACCGGACAGGGAATAGGAGAGACCCAGTACTTC
TRBV11-2,.,TRBJ2-5,TRBD2,CASSYGLAGGQETQYF,TGTGCCAGCAGCTATGGACTAGCGGGGGGCCAAGAGACCCAGTACTTC
TRBV7-9,.,TRBJ2-2,TRBD1,CASSYGQGHGELFF,TGTGCCAGCAGCTACGGACAGGGCCACGGGGAGCTGTTTTTT
TRBV30,.,TRBJ2-3,.,CAWSVGGGTQYF,TGTGCCTGGAGTGTAGGCGGTGGTACGCAGTATTTT
TRBV9,.,TRBJ1-2,.,CASSRLDGYTF,TGTGCCAGCAGTCGACTAGATGGCTACACCTTC
TRBV19,.,TRBJ1-3,.,CASVWELGVGNTIYF,TGTGCCAGTGTTTGGGAGTTGGGTGTCGGAAACACCATATATTTT
TRBV19,.,TRBJ2-1,.,CASSIPPSSSYNEQFF,TGTGCCAGTAGTATACCTCCTTCTAGCTCCTACAATGAGCAGTTCTTC
TRBV7-2,.,TRBJ2-7,TRBD2,CASSLGGGEGYEQYF,TGTGCCAGCAGCTTGGGGGGGGGTGAGGGATACGAGCAGTACTTC
TRBV5-1,.,TRBJ2-2,.,CASRTRGDRSGELFF,TGCGCCAGCAGGACCAGGGGGGATAGGAGCGGGGAGCTGTTTTTT
TRBV7-9,once,TRBJ2-7,.,CASSLAQGRYEQYF,TGTGCCAGCAGCTTAGCCCAGGGAAGGTACGAGCAGTACTTC
TRBV10-3,.,TRBJ1-4,.,CAISEEQDLEKLFF,TGTGCCATCAGTGAGGAACAGGACCTTGAAAAACTGTTTTTT
TRBV30,once,TRBJ1-3,.,CAWSGGDYSGNTIYF,TGTGCCTGGAGTGGAGGGGACTACTCTGGAAACACCATATATTTT
TRBV7-6,.,TRBJ2-7,TRBD1,CASSSLTPGQPYEQYF,TGTGCCAGCAGCTCGTTGACTCCGGGACAGCCATACGAGCAGTACTTC
TRBV11-3,.,TRBJ2-7,.,CASGRPPESYEQYF,TGTGCCAGCGGCCGGCCTCCGGAGTCCTACGAGCAGTACTTC
TRBV5-8,.,TRBJ1-4,TRBD1,CASSFPGTAYEKLFF,TGTGCCAGCAGCTTCCCCGGGACAGCCTATGAAAAACTGTTTTTT
TRBV5-4,.,TRBJ1-1,TRBD1,CASNTGTGTEAFF,TGTGCCAGCAACACCGGGACAGGGACTGAAGCTTTCTTT
TRBV4-3,few,TRBJ1-1,.,CASSQDRTEAFF,TGCGCCAGCAGCCAAGATCGGACTGAAGCTTTCTTT
TRBV27,.,TRBJ2-7,.,CASSSEPGHRAHEQYF,TGTGCCAGCAGTTCCGAACCGGGACATAGGGCCCACGAGCAGTACTTC
TRBV6-1,.,TRBJ2-1,TRBD2,CASSEKGGGAPNEQFF,TGTGCCAGCAGTGAAAAGGGCGGGGGGGCCCCCAATGAGCAGTTCTTC
TRBV9,.,TRBJ2-5,.,CASSVGSGRIQETQYF,TGTGCCAGCAGCGTAGGAAGCGGGCGGATCCAAGAGACCCAGTACTTC
TRBV5-1,few,TRBJ2-1,TRBD2,CASSLRGSGGWDEQFF,TGCGCCAGCAGCTTGCGTGGTAGCGGGGGGTGGGATGAGCAGTTCTTC
TRBV5-4,.,TRBJ2-2,.,CASSLGGQGNTGELFF,TGTGCCAGCAGCTTGGGTGGCCAGGGAAACACCGGGGAGCTGTTTTTT
TRBV2,.,TRBJ1-6,TRBD1,CASNEGQGNNSPLHF,TGTGCCAGCAACGAAGGACAGGGTAATAATTCACCCCTCCACTTT
TRBV11-2,.,TRBJ1-1,.,CASSLEARGDTEAFF,TGTGCCAGCAGCTTAGAGGCGCGCGGTGACACTGAAGCTTTCTTT
TRBV29-1,.,TRBJ1-1,TRBD1,CSVETQGGTEAFF,TGCAGCGTTGAAACACAGGGGGGCACTGAAGCTTTCTTT
TRBV4-1,.,TRBJ1-5,.,CASSHPPSGQPQHF,TGCGCCAGCAGCCATCCCCCGTCAGGTCAGCCCCAGCATTTT
TRBV7-9,.,TRBJ2-5,.,CASSPRGFGRTQYF,TGTGCCAGCAGCCCTAGGGGGTTCGGCAGGACCCAGTACTTC
TRBV30,few,TRBJ1-5,.,CAWKGRGNQPQHF,TGTGCCTGGAAAGGGAGGGGCAATCAGCCCCAGCATTTT
TRBV28,.,TRBJ2-3,.,CASSQEYGDTQYF,TGTGCCAGCAGCCAAGAATACGGAGATACGCAGTATTTT
TRBV7-9,.,TRBJ1-1,.,CASSPTWGGNTEAFF,TGTGCCAGCAGCCCCACCTGGGGGGGGAACACTGAAGCTTTCTTT
TRBV19,.,TRBJ1-5,TRBD1,CASSATGGAFNQPQHF,TGTGCCAGTAGTGCGACAGGGGGCGCTTTCAATCAGCCCCAGCATTTT
TRBV11-2,.,TRBJ2-7,.,CASSLDLGLPAYEQYF,TGTGCCAGCAGCTTAGATCTAGGCTTACCCGCCTACGAGCAGTACTTC
TRBV7-8,.,TRBJ2-5,TRBD2,CASSFSLAGAQETQYF,TGTGCCAGCAGCTTCTCGCTAGCGGGGGCCCAAGAGACCCAGTACTTC